This T cell receptor beta chain is drawn from a study of cytomegalovirus exposure and HLA in healthy donors. Background on the study: As an earlier analysis found, roughly 180 million T cells yielded some 120 million unique TCR beta sequences.

This clone was seen a single time. As yet, its antigen is unknown. V lost 6 bases and J 6 bases, leaving 10 bases between the germline ends. CDR1 SGHTA and CDR2 FQGNSA come from the germline V gene. This CDR3 is built from 12 residues. Use of 60 Vbeta and 13 Jbeta primers characterized the PCR. Generated by immunoSEQ multiplex PCR, the TCRdb table keeps only in-frame clones and is missing some. The sample includes 210,000 or so clones, about 80% of them seen just once. Findings and caveats of the study: Clonal expansion was found to be greater in HLA-associated TCR beta chains than in equally common others in a later analysis.

The sequencing sample was made of PBMCs. The sequence derives from a girl between 10 and 17 years old in good health and CMV-seronegative. The genes are TRBV7-2 and TRBJ2-3; D may be TRBD1 (6 bases). DNA for the CDR3: TGTGCCAGCAGGGAGCAGGGGGATACGCAGTATTTT. Its translation is CASREQGDTQYF.